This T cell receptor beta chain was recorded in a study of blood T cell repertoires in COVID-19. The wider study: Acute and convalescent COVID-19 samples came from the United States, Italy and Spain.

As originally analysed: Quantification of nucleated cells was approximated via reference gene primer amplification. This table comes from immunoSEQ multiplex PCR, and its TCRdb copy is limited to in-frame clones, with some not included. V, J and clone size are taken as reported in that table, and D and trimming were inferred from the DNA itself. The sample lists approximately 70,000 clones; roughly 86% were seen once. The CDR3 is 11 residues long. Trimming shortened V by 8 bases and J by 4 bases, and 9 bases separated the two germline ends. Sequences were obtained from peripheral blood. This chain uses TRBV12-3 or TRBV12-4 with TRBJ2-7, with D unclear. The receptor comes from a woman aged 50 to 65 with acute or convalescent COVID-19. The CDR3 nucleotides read TGTGCCAGCTCCGATAGATACGAGCAGTACTTC. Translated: CASSDRYEQYF.